This T cell receptor (beta chain) was observed in a study of shared clonotypes between healthy human individuals. General study points: Memory subsets had estimated richness that was generally smaller than that of naive subsets.

Using immunoSEQ multiplex PCR, the repertoire was profiled, and TCRdb retains in-frame clones only, with some absent. The top ten hold around 1.7% of the sample, which has around 2.1 million clones, about 92% seen once. As regards this clone: The antigen is not known.

Terminally differentiated effector memory CD45RA+ cells were excluded by CCR7 positive selection of CD45RO-negative cells. The CDR3 has 12 residues. The ends were cut back, 7 bases at V and 8 bases at J, with 15 bases in the middle. Looked up from germline, CDR1 is SQVTM and CDR2 is ANQGSEA. The specimen sequenced was naive CD8+ T cells from PBMCs. This clonotype originated in a man aged 18-30 years in good health. Some clones in this sample may be carry-over from other donors' samples. The J gene is TRBJ2-1, the V gene TRBV29-1; possible D gene TRBD1, 6 bases. CDR3 bases: TGCAGCGGAGTAACAGGGTACTATGAGCAGTTCTTC. This gives the protein CSGVTGYYEQFF.